The entry that follows covers one TCR beta chain sequence. Its antigen is as yet unknown. These data come from a study of cytomegalovirus exposure and HLA in healthy donors. Regarding the study as a whole: Rare sequences made up most TCRs, while some public TCRs were found in many donors.

V lost 4 bases and J 3 bases, leaving 10 bases between the germline ends. The CDR3 length is 13 residues. Germline V lookup: CDR1 PRHDT, CDR2 FYEKMQ (reference sequence). Clones were read by immunoSEQ multiplex PCR, and TCRdb kept only the in-frame ones, dropping some. The sample lists a few hundred thousand clones, roughly 85% occurring once. Material: PBMCs. V and J are TRBV13 and TRBJ2-7, with D perhaps matching TRBD2 (6 bases). This receptor was obtained from a woman aged 18-29 years in good health and CMV-seronegative. The CDR3: CASSSGLLYEQYF. In nucleotides, the CDR3 is TGTGCCAGCAGCTCGGGACTCCTCTACGAGCAGTACTTC.